This TCR beta chain was profiled in a study of blood T cell repertoires in COVID-19 (dated by TCRdb to 2019 to 2021). With respect to the entire study: Collaborator samples came from the United States, Italy and Spain and covered acute and convalescent phases of COVID-19. The prospective study material was composed of cDNA or gDNA derived from T cells, B-cell-depleted T cells, or PBMCs. The samples were drawn from two sources: the first 160 participants of the ongoing ImmuneRACE study, and 1,200 or so subjects contributed by 6 global collaborators. The repertoires were released in a freely available public database intended as a resource for research on the immune response to SARS-CoV-2. The sample metadata nearly always contained a de-identified subject ID, COVID-19 status, age in years and sex. Where HLA class I and class II types were available, the types were taken from metadata supplied by the sample provider, not from assay-based typing. Deeply sampled blood TCRbeta repertoires from subjects exposed to, actively infected with, or recovered from COVID-19 were included in the dataset.

The V and J ends are trimmed by 1 base and 7 bases, leaving 14 bases between them. There are 14 amino acids in the CDR3, from cysteine to phenylalanine inclusive. The sequence is cut down to CDR3 DNA, 42 bases in frame from base 1. The germline V gene (reference sequence) gives CDR1 as SGHKS and CDR2 as YYEKEE. General study outcomes and caveats: The amount of clinical and demographic metadata varied by source and participant and was provided uncurated.

The table lists this clone with a count of one. The clone's antigen remains unknown. Per-base quality was not reported, and no clone a single base away is much larger than it. The immunoSEQ Assay, a bias-controlled multiplex PCR, was used to amplify TCRbeta CDR3 regions from genomic DNA. The study's own analysis went as follows. Nucleated cell counts per sample were estimated from amplification of reference gene primers within the assay. To quantify the absolute abundance of each unique TCRbeta CDR3 rearrangement, sequence reads were collapsed and filtered. Productive Simpson clonality was computed per sample as the square root of Simpson's diversity index over productive rearrangements. Sourced from immuneACCESS, this table was stored by TCRdb with only in-frame sequences that have V and J called. A share of the clones is absent; for the studies checked, an unresolved V gene accounts for under half, and the remainder has no known explanation. That table is the source of V, J and clone size, and D and trimming were worked out from the DNA. Counted in this sample were about 140,000 clones; 87% of them appeared once. The leading ten clones occupy about 5% of the sample.

Whole blood was collected in K2EDTA tubes by collaborating institutions according to the institutions' own protocols. For TCRbeta analysis, collaborator samples were shipped as frozen whole blood, as isolated PBMCs, or as DNA extracted from either sample type. This clonotype was sampled from a human donor in a cohort sampled during active COVID-19. The sequenced sample was peripheral blood. The chain joins TRBV5-5 to TRBJ1-1; tentative D gene TRBD1, with 6 bases matching. The sequenced DNA is TGTGCCAGCAGCTTGAGTAGGGGGTCGGATGAAGCTTTCTTT. This gives the protein CASSLSRGSDEAFF. The reference TRBV5-5 and TRBJ1-1 proteins fill in what lies around the CDR3, so the full variable domain reads DAGVTQSPTHLIKTRGQQVTLRCSPISGHKSVSWYQQVLGQGPQFIFQYYEKEERGRGNFPDRFSARQFPNYSSELNVNALLLGDSALYLCASSLSRGSDEAFFGQGTRLTVV.